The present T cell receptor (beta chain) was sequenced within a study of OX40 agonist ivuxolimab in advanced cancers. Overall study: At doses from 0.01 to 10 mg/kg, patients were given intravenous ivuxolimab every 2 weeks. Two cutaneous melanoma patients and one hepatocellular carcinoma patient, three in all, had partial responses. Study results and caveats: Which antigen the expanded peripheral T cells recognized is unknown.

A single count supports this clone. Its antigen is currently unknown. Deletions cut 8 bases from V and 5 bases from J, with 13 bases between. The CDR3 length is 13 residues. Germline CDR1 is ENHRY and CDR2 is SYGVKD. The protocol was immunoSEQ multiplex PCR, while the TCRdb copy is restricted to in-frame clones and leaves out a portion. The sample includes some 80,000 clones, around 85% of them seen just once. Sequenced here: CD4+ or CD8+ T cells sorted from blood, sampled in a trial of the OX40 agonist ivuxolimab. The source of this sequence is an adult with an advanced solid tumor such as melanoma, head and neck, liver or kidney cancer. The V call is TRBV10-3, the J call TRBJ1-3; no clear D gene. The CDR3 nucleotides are TGTGCCATCTCTGAGACCCTTCGAAACACCATATATTTT. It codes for CAISETLRNTIYF.